This T cell receptor beta chain was identified in a study of T cells after yellow fever vaccination. About the study: SMART-Seq v4 Ultra Low Input prepared the low-cell-number fractions. Study conclusions and caveats: Relatively few clonotypes were ones that appeared in both CD4 and CD8 compartments. Detected again after the booster were most primary-vaccination clones, at 95% to 98% CD4 and 70% to 90% CD8. From the bulk population, abundant clonotypes could contaminate and appear within FACS-sorted repertoires.

CDR1 is LGHNA and CDR2 is YNFKEQ in the germline V gene. CDR3 length equals 11 residues. V gave up 0 bases and J gave up 10 bases, with 4 bases separating them. Each CDR3 protein gets one entry after TCRdb re-called the 5' RACE reads with MiXCR. Among around 300,000 distinct CDR3 sequences listed, roughly 4.3% were seen once. Turning to this clonotype: Antigen specificity is unknown.

This sequence originates from a man aged 18 to 29 who received the YFV17D yellow fever vaccine. This chain uses TRBV4-2 with TRBJ2-1; D not resolved. The sample consisted of PBMCs, taken 5 days after the yellow fever booster vaccination. The CDR3 loop reads CASSQEKEQFF. The DNA for the CDR3 is TGTGCCAGCAGCCAAGAAAAGGAGCAGTTCTTC.